This T cell receptor beta chain is drawn from a study of blood T cell repertoires in COVID-19. Per the germline V gene, CDR1 is SGHTA and CDR2 is FQGNSA. The V end was cut by 4 bases, the J end by 0 bases, with 19 bases between. The CDR3 length is 19 residues. Some clones are missing from TCRdb's copy, which holds only in-frame ones; the method was immunoSEQ multiplex PCR. Altogether 200,000 to 250,000 clones are present, around 84% being singletons, with the ten largest covering 9.5% to 10%. Input material: peripheral blood. The sequence came from a man aged 45 to 65 with active or convalescent COVID-19. This chain links TRBV7-2 with TRBJ1-6; D possibly corresponds to TRBD1 (5 bases). The CDR3 sequence is CASSSSNWGAGSYNSPLHF. The CDR3, as DNA: TGTGCCAGCAGCTCCTCCAATTGGGGCGCAGGCTCCTATAATTCACCCCTCCACTTT.